Following are 32 T cell receptor beta chains from one sample sequenced in a study of blood T cell repertoires in COVID-19. Assay used: immunoSEQ multiplex PCR; TCRdb lists only in-frame clones, some missing. Of 150,000 to 200,000 clones in the sample, under 85% were seen once. The specimen was peripheral blood. These receptors were taken from a woman aged 80 or over with acute or convalescent COVID-19.

The table lists this clone with a count of one. The chain joins TRBV7-8 to TRBJ2-4, with 13 bases matching TRBD2. V was clipped by 5 bases and J by 2 bases; unmatched bases: 3. The CDR3 totals 16 residues. Per germline, CDR1 SGHVS and CDR2 FQNEAQ. Here the CDR3 reads CASSTGLAGPKNIQYF. The CDR3 DNA is TGTGCCAGCAGCACGGGACTAGCGGGACCCAAAAACATTCAGTACTTC.

This chain connects TRBV5-1 to TRBJ2-5, with 7 nucleotides matching TRBD1. V shed 4 bases and J 2 bases; nucleotides not matched to a gene: 5. Germline loops: CDR1 SGHRS, CDR2 YFSETQ. This CDR3 comprises 14 residues. The CDR3 DNA sequence: TGCGCCAGCAGCCCCGGGGACAGTCAAGAGACCCAGTACTTC. Amino acid sequence: CASSPGDSQETQYF.

The V gene is TRBV4-1, the J gene TRBJ1-2; the match to TRBD1 covers 9 bases. Germline CDR1 MGHRA, CDR2 YSYEKL. J lost 5 bases, V lost 4 bases, and 8 bases had no gene match. The CDR3 consists of 15 residues. As DNA, the CDR3 is TGCGCCAGCAGCCCGGAATTCGGGACAGGGTATGGCTACACCTTC. It encodes CASSPEFGTGYGYTF.

J is TRBJ1-2 and V is TRBV2; TRBD1 matches 7 bases. Germline V CDR1 and CDR2: SNHLY, FYNNEI. There are 12 residues in the CDR3. Losses at the gene ends were 2 bases for V and 7 bases for J; bases not matched to a gene: 1. Written as DNA, the CDR3 is TGTGCCAGCAGTGAAACAGGGGTTGGCTACACCTTC. Its translation is CASSETGVGYTF.

The J gene is TRBJ1-3, the V gene TRBV3-1 (or the pseudogene TRBV3-2); 7 positions match TRBD1. Trimming took 3 bases from V and 2 from J; bases not matched to a gene: 7. Per germline, CDR1 LGHDT and CDR2 YNNKEL (reference sequence). The CDR3 spans 16 residues. CDR3 sequence (DNA): TGTGCCAGCAGCCAGGGACAGTCATGGGCTGGAAACACCATATATTTT. Translating it yields CASSQGQSWAGNTIYF.

This chain connects TRBV6-6 to TRBJ1-1, with 7 bases aligning to TRBD1. Germline CDR1 is MNHNY and CDR2 is SVGAGI (reference sequence). The CDR3 is 16 residues long. Trimming took 2 bases from V and 5 from J; bases not matched to a gene: 11. CDR3 amino acids: CASSYQTGARETEAFF. In DNA, the CDR3 is TGTGCCAGCAGTTACCAAACAGGGGCCAGGGAAACTGAAGCTTTCTTT.

This rearrangement joins TRBV18 to TRBJ2-5; the match to TRBD1 covers 9 bases. This CDR3 is 15 amino acids long. Looked up from germline, CDR1 is KGHSH and CDR2 is LQKENI. V lost 3 bases, J lost 5 bases, and 7 bases stayed unmatched. CDR3 amino acids: CASSPAGTGRETQYF. The CDR3 DNA is TGTGCCAGCTCACCCGCCGGGACAGGGAGGGAGACCCAGTACTTC.

CDR3 sequence (DNA): TGTGCCAGCAGCTTATCCGGGGGGCTCTCTGGAAACACCATATATTTT. It codes for CASSLSGGLSGNTIYF. This chain uses TRBV7-2 with TRBJ1-3; D is possibly TRBD1 (6 bases). This CDR3 is 16 amino acids long. Germline CDR1 is SGHTA and CDR2 is FQGNSA. V gave up 2 bases and J gave up 0 bases, with 11 bases separating them.

The chain uses TRBV18 and TRBJ2-1; 7 bases are a match to TRBD1. CDR1 KGHSH and CDR2 LQKENI come from the germline V gene. V shed 3 bases, J shed 5 bases, and the junction held 1 base outside the gene matches. This CDR3 has 13 amino acids. The CDR3 DNA reads TGTGCCAGCTCACCGACAGGGAACAATGAGCAGTTCTTC. It is translated as CASSPTGNNEQFF.

J is TRBJ2-1 and V is TRBV7-9; D is possibly TRBD1 (5 bases). V was pared by 1 base and J by 2 bases, with 12 bases between. This CDR3 contains 16 residues. Per the germline V gene, CDR1 is SEHNR and CDR2 is FQNEAQ (reference sequence). CDR3 protein: CASSLGDSGAYNEQFF. In DNA form, the CDR3 reads TGTGCCAGCAGCTTAGGAGACAGTGGCGCCTACAATGAGCAGTTCTTC.

The V call is TRBV9, the J call TRBJ1-2; possible D gene TRBD1, 6 bases. The CDR3 spans 13 residues. V lost 1 base and J lost 6, with 10 bases in between. Germline V gives CDR1 SGDLS, CDR2 YYNGEE. CDR3 residues: CASSVQGRDGYTF. The CDR3 nucleotides are TGTGCCAGCAGCGTACAGGGGCGGGATGGCTACACCTTC.

The rearrangement uses TRBV7-8 and TRBJ2-7, with D possibly TRBD2 on 6 matching bases. Germline V CDR1 and CDR2: SGHVS, FQNEAQ. The CDR3 extends over 15 amino acids. Deletions cut 1 base from V and 4 bases from J, with 14 bases between. CDR3 bases: TGTGCCAGCAGCTTAGGTCGGCTAGCGCAATACGAGCAGTACTTC. Its translation is CASSLGRLAQYEQYF.

The chain recombines TRBV6-5 with TRBJ1-2, with D possibly matching TRBD1 (6 bases). This CDR3 comprises 14 residues. Trimming took off 2 bases at V and 2 bases at J, with 9 bases between the two ends. Germline V gives CDR1 MNHEY, CDR2 SVGAGI. The DNA of the CDR3 is TGTGCCAGCAGTTACGCACAGGGAAACTATGGCTACACCTTC. Protein: CASSYAQGNYGYTF.

This chain uses TRBV16 with TRBJ1-3; D is perhaps TRBD1 (6 bases). Germline loops: CDR1 KGHSY, CDR2 FQNENV. This CDR3 is 16 amino acids long. Between the trimmed V and J ends, which lost 2 bases and 4 bases, there was a span of 15 bases. DNA of the CDR3: TGTGCCAGCAGCCAAACCCCCGGGACAACCGGAAACACCATATATTTT. As protein: CASSQTPGTTGNTIYF.

The rearrangement uses TRBV4-3 and TRBJ2-3; 8 bases align to TRBD2. CDR3 size: 16 residues. Germline V gene sequence: CDR1 LGHNA, CDR2 YSLEER. V lost 3 bases to trimming and J lost 1 base; unmatched junction nucleotides: 6. The CDR3 region is CASSQFPGGGTDTQYF. In nucleotides, the CDR3 is TGCGCCAGCAGCCAGTTCCCCGGGGGGGGCACAGATACGCAGTATTTT.

V gene TRBV19 combines with J gene TRBJ2-3; D remains ambiguous. This CDR3 has 15 residues. Germline V gene sequence: CDR1 LNHDA, CDR2 SQIVND (reference sequence). Trimming left V 5 bases short and J 3 bases short, with 15 bases between. CDR3 in amino acids: CASSSRRVGTDTQYF. For the CDR3, the DNA is TGTGCCAGTAGTTCTCGGAGAGTTGGAACAGATACGCAGTATTTT.

The J gene is TRBJ1-1, the V gene TRBV2, with TRBD1 matching 7 bases. Germline CDR1 reads SNHLY; CDR2 reads FYNNEI. The junction had 3 bases not matched to a gene; V was cut back by 4 bases and J by 1 base. This CDR3 is 14 amino acids long. This CDR3 reads CASSGYRGNTEAFF. The DNA for the CDR3 is TGTGCCAGCAGTGGATACAGGGGGAACACTGAAGCTTTCTTT.

This clone has a handful of counts. This chain links TRBV4-3 with TRBJ2-7; D might be TRBD1 (5 bases). V was cut by 3 bases and J by 1 base, with 13 bases left in between. CDR3 size: 15 residues. Per germline, CDR1 LGHNA and CDR2 YSLEER. The CDR3 nucleotides are TGCGCCAGCAGCCAGGCCACAGGATTTTCCTACGAGCAGTACTTC. Amino acid sequence: CASSQATGFSYEQYF.

The rearrangement links TRBV20-1 to TRBJ2-4; 7 bases fit TRBD1. This CDR3 spans 15 amino acids. Trimming cost V 3 bases and J 2 bases; bases outside gene matches: 7. The V gene's germline CDR1 is DFQATT and CDR2 SNEGSKA (reference sequence). CDR3 amino acids: CSASSPGQTKNIQYF. In DNA form, the CDR3 reads TGCAGTGCTAGTTCACCGGGACAGACCAAAAACATTCAGTACTTC.

V usage is TRBV6-5 and J usage is TRBJ1-2; TRBD1 matches at 7 bases. CDR3 size: 16 residues. V lost 4 bases and J lost 2; bases outside the gene matches: 10. The germline V gene has CDR1 MNHEY and CDR2 SVGAGI. CDR3 DNA: TGTGCCAGCAGTTCCGGGCGGACAGGATTAAACTATGGCTACACCTTC. This encodes CASSSGRTGLNYGYTF.

This clone was seen a handful of times. The J gene is TRBJ1-5, the V gene TRBV2; 12 positions match TRBD1. J gave up 0 bases and V 4 bases, and 7 bases lay outside the gene matches. The CDR3 extends over 18 amino acids. Germline V gene sequence: CDR1 SNHLY, CDR2 FYNNEI. CDR3 nucleotide sequence: TGTGCCAGCAGTGCTGGGACAGGGGGCCTGGATAGCAATCAGCCCCAGCATTTT. Protein sequence: CASSAGTGGLDSNQPQHF.

A few counts support this clone. The rearrangement links TRBV19 to TRBJ1-1; a weak D match, TRBD1 (5 bases). This CDR3 comprises 15 residues. Germline assignment: CDR1 LNHDA and CDR2 SQIVND (reference sequence). The ends were cut back, 1 base at V and 7 bases at J, with 16 bases in the middle. CDR3 sequence reads: CASSIAPDPRGEAFF. In DNA form, the CDR3 reads TGTGCCAGTAGTATAGCCCCTGACCCTAGGGGTGAAGCTTTCTTT.

The chain combines TRBV4-3 with TRBJ2-1, with 10 nucleotides matching TRBD2. From germline, CDR1 is LGHNA and CDR2 YSLEER. V trimming: 0 bases; J trimming: 0 bases; junction bases outside the gene matches: 2. This CDR3 has 17 amino acids. The CDR3 sequence is CASSQDPSGSSYNEQFF. The CDR3 DNA follows: TGCGCCAGCAGCCAAGATCCTAGCGGGAGCTCCTACAATGAGCAGTTCTTC.

The rearrangement uses TRBV19 and TRBJ1-1, with 8 positions matching TRBD1. J lost 1 base, V lost 3 bases, and 4 bases had no gene match. This CDR3 is built from 15 residues. Germline V gene data show CDR1 as LNHDA and CDR2 as SQIVND (reference sequence). CDR3 sequence reads: CASSMSGQGNTEAFF. CDR3 in DNA: TGTGCCAGTAGTATGTCAGGACAGGGGAACACTGAAGCTTTCTTT.

The chain uses TRBV25-1 and TRBJ2-7, with D possibly being TRBD1 (6 bases). Germline CDR1 reads MGHDK; CDR2 reads SYGVNS. This CDR3 is 17 amino acids long. V was shortened by 3 bases and J by 0 bases, with 18 bases between the two germline ends. The CDR3 nucleotides read TGTGCCAGCAGTGATTCTAGGGCAGGGGTCACCTCCTACGAGCAGTACTTC. It codes for CASSDSRAGVTSYEQYF.

V usage is TRBV7-3 and J usage is TRBJ2-7; no clear D. CDR1 SGHTA and CDR2 FQGTGA come from the germline V gene. This CDR3 spans 13 amino acids. V gave up 4 bases and J gave up 0 bases, with 7 bases separating them. The CDR3 DNA sequence: TGTGCCAGCAGCTGGCAGTCCTCCTACGAGCAGTACTTC. Protein product: CASSWQSSYEQYF. Variable domain in full (rest from reference TRBV7-3 and TRBJ2-7): GAGVSQTPSNKVTEKGKYVELRCDPISGHTALYWYRQSLGQGPEFLIYFQGTGAADDSGLPNDRFFAVRPEGSVSTLKIQRTERGDSAVYLCASSWQSSYEQYFGPGTRLTVT.

This rearrangement joins TRBV10-3 to TRBJ2-7; 12 bases match TRBD1. CDR3 size: 16 residues. The germline CDR1 and CDR2 sequences are ENHRY and SYGVKD. Trimming at V came to 4 bases and at J to 7 bases, leaving 11 bases not matched to a gene. The CDR3 bases are TGTGCCATCAGTGCAAAGGGACAGGGGGCGTCAGGGGAGCAGTACTTC. This encodes CAISAKGQGASGEQYF.

The rearrangement joins TRBV7-2 to TRBJ2-1; 13 nucleotides match TRBD2. J was trimmed by 9 bases and V by 5 bases; bases with no gene match: 7. CDR1 and CDR2 (germline): SGHTA, FQGNSA. The length of the CDR3 is 15 residues. The CDR3: CASSPSGLAGVEQFF. The CDR3 nucleotides read TGTGCCAGCAGCCCTTCCGGACTAGCGGGAGTTGAGCAGTTCTTC.

The chain links TRBV9 to TRBJ2-1; 7 bases map to TRBD2. Germline CDR1 reads SGDLS; CDR2 reads YYNGEE. V lost 2 bases, J lost 7 bases, and 12 bases stayed unmatched. The CDR3 is made up of 16 amino acids. The CDR3 loop reads CASSVTSWGGFNEQFF. The DNA for the CDR3 is TGTGCCAGCAGCGTCACCTCGTGGGGGGGATTTAATGAGCAGTTCTTC.

This rearrangement joins TRBV7-7 to TRBJ2-1; D gene unclear. This CDR3 spans 15 amino acids. CDR1 is SSHAT, CDR2 FNYEAQ, per germline (reference sequence). Trimming took off 1 base at V and 2 bases at J, with 9 bases between the two ends. DNA for the CDR3: TGTGCCAGCAGCTTAGATACCGGAGCCTACAATGAGCAGTTCTTC. The encoded protein is CASSLDTGAYNEQFF.

The V call is TRBV5-1, the J call TRBJ2-1, with TRBD2 matching 13 bases. The J segment lost 3 bases and the V segment lost 4 bases, leaving 7 bases of the junction unmatched. The germline CDR1 and CDR2 sequences are SGHRS and YFSETQ. The CDR3 contains 17 residues. CDR3 region: CASSPRLAGGIYNEQFF. The DNA of the CDR3 is TGCGCCAGCAGCCCCAGACTAGCGGGAGGTATCTACAATGAGCAGTTCTTC.

The chain links TRBV7-9 to TRBJ2-3; perhaps TRBD1 as D (6 bases). The germline CDR1 and CDR2 sequences are SEHNR and FQNEAQ (reference sequence). V gave up 5 bases and J gave up 3 bases, with 15 bases separating them. The CDR3 length is 15 residues. The CDR3 protein is CASSPWGQGTDTQYF. CDR3 nucleotides: TGTGCCAGCAGCCCATGGGGGCAGGGAACAGATACGCAGTATTTT. Variable domain in full (rest from reference TRBV7-9 and TRBJ2-3): DTGVSQNPRHKITKRGQNVTFRCDPISEHNRLYWYRQTLGQGPEFLTYFQNEAQLEKSRLLSDRFSAERPKGSFSTLEIQRTEQGDSAMYLCASSPWGQGTDTQYFGPGTRLTVL.